This T cell receptor beta chain is from a study of blood T cell repertoires in COVID-19. The overall study: PBMCs, B-cell-depleted T cells, or T cells provided the cDNA or gDNA that made up the material.

TCRdb's table, derived via immunoSEQ multiplex PCR, lists solely in-frame clones and lacks some. The repertoire has some 140,000 clones, 80% to 85% of them found once; the top ten carry 18%. Germline assignment: CDR1 SGHTA and CDR2 FQGNSA. The CDR3 spans 14 residues. V lost 2 bases, J lost 9 bases, and 15 bases lay in between. This receptor was taken from a young man who had recovered from COVID-19. Material: PBMCs or T cells enriched from blood (not recorded which). The V gene is TRBV7-2, the J gene TRBJ2-3, with D possibly being TRBD1 (6 bases). CDR3 sequence reads: CASSLPFVRGTQYF. The CDR3 nucleotides are TGTGCCAGCAGCTTACCCTTCGTGAGGGGGACGCAGTATTTT.